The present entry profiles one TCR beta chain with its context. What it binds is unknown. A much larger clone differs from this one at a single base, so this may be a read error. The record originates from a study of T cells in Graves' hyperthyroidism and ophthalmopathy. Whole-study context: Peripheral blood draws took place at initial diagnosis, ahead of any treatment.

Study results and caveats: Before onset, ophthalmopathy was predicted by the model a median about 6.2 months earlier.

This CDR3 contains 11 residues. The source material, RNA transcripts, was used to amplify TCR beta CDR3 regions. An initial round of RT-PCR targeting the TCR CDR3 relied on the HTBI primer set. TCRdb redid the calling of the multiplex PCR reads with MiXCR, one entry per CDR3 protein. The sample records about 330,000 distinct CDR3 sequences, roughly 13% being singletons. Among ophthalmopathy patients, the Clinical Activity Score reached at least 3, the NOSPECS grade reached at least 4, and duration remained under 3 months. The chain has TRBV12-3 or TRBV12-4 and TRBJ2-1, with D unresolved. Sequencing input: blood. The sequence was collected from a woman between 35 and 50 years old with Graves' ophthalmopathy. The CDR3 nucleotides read TGTGCCGGCAGATCCTACAATGAGCAGTTCTTC. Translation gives CAGRSYNEQFF.